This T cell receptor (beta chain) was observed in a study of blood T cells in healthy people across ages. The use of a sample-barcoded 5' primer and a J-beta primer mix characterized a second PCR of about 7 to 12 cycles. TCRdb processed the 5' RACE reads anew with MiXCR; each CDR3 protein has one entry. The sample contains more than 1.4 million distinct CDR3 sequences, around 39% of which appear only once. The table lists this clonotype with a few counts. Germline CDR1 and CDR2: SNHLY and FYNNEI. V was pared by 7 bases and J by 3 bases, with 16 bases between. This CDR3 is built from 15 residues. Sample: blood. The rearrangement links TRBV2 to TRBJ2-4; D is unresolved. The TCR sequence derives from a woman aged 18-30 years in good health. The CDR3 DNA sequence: TGTGCCAGCACCCCAGCACCCCTCGGCAAAAACATTCAGTACTTC. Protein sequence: CASTPAPLGKNIQYF.